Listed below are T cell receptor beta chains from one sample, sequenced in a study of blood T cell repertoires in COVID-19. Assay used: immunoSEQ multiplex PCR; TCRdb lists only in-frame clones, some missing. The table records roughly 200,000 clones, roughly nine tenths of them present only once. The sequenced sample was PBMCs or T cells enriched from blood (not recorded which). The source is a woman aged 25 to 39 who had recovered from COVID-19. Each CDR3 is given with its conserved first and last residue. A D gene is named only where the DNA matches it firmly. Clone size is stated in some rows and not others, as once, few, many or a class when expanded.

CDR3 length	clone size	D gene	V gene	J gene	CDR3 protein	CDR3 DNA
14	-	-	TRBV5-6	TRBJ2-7	CASSPRQDSYEQYF	TGTGCCAGCAGCCCAAGACAGGACTCCTACGAGCAGTACTTC
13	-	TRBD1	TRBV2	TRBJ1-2	CASGYNRGGGYTF	TGTGCCAGCGGGTATAACAGGGGAGGCGGCTACACCTTC
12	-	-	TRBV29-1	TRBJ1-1	CSVDSMNTEAFF	TGCAGCGTTGATAGTATGAACACTGAAGCTTTCTTT
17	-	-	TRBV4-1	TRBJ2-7	CASSQVGGTGIGYEQYF	TGCGCCAGCAGCCAGGTTGGAGGAACAGGGATCGGCTACGAGCAGTACTTC
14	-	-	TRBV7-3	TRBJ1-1	CASSAAGVNTEAFF	TGTGCCAGCAGCGCCGCCGGAGTGAACACTGAAGCTTTCTTT
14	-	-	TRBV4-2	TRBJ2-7	CASSQGGSSYEQYF	TGTGCCAGCAGCCAAGGTGGCAGTTCCTACGAGCAGTACTTC
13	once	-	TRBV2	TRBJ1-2	CASSEERGVCYTF	TGTGCCAGCAGTGAAGAAAGGGGCGTATGCTACACCTTC
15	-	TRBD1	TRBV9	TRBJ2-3	CASRRDRGQRDTQYF	TGTGCCAGCAGGAGGGACAGGGGTCAGAGAGATACGCAGTATTTT
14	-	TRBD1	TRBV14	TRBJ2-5	CASSADRGRETQYF	TGTGCCAGCAGCGCCGACAGGGGGCGTGAGACCCAGTACTTC
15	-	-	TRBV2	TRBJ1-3	CASSETRNSGNTIYF	TGTGCCAGCAGTGAAACAAGAAACTCTGGAAACACCATATATTTT
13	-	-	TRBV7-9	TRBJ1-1	CASSLFRDTEAFF	TGTGCCAGCAGCTTATTCCGGGACACTGAAGCTTTCTTT
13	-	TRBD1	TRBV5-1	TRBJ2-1	CASGSDRGDEQFF	TGCGCCAGCGGATCGGACAGGGGGGATGAGCAGTTCTTC
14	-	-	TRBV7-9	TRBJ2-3	CASSLQGTTDTQYF	TGTGCCAGCAGCTTGCAGGGGACCACAGATACGCAGTATTTT
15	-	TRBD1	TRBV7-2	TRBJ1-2	CASSLGGQGIRGYTF	TGTGCCAGCAGCTTAGGGGGACAGGGGATTCGGGGCTACACCTTC
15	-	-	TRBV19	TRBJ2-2	CASSPKGLYTGELFF	TGTGCCAGTAGTCCCAAGGGACTCTACACCGGGGAGCTGTTTTTT
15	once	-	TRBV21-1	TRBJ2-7	CASSKVSGGLYEQYF	TGTGCCAGCAGCAAAGTAAGCGGGGGGCTCTACGAGCAGTACTTC
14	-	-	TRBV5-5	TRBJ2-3	CASSREQGSDTQYF	TGTGCCAGCAGCCGGGAGCAGGGTTCAGATACGCAGTATTTT
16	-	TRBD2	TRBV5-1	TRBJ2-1	CASSSSGGAAYNEQFF	TGCGCCAGCAGCAGTAGCGGGGGGGCAGCCTACAATGAGCAGTTCTTC
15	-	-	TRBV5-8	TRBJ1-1	CASSLEAARGTEAFF	TGTGCCAGCAGCTTGGAGGCGGCGCGGGGCACTGAAGCTTTCTTT
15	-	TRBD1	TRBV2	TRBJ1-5	CASSEPGTGHQPQHF	TGTGCCAGCAGTGAGCCCGGGACAGGGCATCAGCCCCAGCATTTT
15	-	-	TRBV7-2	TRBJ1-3	CASSLGVSGPDTIYF	TGTGCCAGCAGCTTAGGAGTGTCAGGGCCGGACACCATATATTTT
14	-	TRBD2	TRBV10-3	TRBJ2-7	CAISEGRGGDEQYF	TGTGCCATCAGTGAAGGGCGGGGGGGCGACGAGCAGTACTTC
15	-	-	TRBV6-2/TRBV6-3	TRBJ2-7	CASSPSRGRGYEQYF	TGTGCCAGCAGCCCCTCTCGAGGCAGGGGCTACGAGCAGTACTTC
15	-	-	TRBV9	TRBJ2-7	CASSVGGRPGDEQYF	TGTGCCAGCAGCGTAGGCGGACGGCCAGGGGACGAGCAGTACTTC
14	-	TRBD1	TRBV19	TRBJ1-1	CASSAAGQGAKAFF	TGTGCCAGTAGTGCCGCCGGACAGGGGGCCAAAGCTTTCTTT
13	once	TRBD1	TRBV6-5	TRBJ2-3	CASTGTGLDTQYF	TGTGCCAGCACCGGGACAGGGCTGGATACGCAGTATTTT
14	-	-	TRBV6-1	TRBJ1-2	CASSESGGAYGYTF	TGTGCCAGCAGTGAATCAGGCGGGGCCTATGGCTACACCTTC